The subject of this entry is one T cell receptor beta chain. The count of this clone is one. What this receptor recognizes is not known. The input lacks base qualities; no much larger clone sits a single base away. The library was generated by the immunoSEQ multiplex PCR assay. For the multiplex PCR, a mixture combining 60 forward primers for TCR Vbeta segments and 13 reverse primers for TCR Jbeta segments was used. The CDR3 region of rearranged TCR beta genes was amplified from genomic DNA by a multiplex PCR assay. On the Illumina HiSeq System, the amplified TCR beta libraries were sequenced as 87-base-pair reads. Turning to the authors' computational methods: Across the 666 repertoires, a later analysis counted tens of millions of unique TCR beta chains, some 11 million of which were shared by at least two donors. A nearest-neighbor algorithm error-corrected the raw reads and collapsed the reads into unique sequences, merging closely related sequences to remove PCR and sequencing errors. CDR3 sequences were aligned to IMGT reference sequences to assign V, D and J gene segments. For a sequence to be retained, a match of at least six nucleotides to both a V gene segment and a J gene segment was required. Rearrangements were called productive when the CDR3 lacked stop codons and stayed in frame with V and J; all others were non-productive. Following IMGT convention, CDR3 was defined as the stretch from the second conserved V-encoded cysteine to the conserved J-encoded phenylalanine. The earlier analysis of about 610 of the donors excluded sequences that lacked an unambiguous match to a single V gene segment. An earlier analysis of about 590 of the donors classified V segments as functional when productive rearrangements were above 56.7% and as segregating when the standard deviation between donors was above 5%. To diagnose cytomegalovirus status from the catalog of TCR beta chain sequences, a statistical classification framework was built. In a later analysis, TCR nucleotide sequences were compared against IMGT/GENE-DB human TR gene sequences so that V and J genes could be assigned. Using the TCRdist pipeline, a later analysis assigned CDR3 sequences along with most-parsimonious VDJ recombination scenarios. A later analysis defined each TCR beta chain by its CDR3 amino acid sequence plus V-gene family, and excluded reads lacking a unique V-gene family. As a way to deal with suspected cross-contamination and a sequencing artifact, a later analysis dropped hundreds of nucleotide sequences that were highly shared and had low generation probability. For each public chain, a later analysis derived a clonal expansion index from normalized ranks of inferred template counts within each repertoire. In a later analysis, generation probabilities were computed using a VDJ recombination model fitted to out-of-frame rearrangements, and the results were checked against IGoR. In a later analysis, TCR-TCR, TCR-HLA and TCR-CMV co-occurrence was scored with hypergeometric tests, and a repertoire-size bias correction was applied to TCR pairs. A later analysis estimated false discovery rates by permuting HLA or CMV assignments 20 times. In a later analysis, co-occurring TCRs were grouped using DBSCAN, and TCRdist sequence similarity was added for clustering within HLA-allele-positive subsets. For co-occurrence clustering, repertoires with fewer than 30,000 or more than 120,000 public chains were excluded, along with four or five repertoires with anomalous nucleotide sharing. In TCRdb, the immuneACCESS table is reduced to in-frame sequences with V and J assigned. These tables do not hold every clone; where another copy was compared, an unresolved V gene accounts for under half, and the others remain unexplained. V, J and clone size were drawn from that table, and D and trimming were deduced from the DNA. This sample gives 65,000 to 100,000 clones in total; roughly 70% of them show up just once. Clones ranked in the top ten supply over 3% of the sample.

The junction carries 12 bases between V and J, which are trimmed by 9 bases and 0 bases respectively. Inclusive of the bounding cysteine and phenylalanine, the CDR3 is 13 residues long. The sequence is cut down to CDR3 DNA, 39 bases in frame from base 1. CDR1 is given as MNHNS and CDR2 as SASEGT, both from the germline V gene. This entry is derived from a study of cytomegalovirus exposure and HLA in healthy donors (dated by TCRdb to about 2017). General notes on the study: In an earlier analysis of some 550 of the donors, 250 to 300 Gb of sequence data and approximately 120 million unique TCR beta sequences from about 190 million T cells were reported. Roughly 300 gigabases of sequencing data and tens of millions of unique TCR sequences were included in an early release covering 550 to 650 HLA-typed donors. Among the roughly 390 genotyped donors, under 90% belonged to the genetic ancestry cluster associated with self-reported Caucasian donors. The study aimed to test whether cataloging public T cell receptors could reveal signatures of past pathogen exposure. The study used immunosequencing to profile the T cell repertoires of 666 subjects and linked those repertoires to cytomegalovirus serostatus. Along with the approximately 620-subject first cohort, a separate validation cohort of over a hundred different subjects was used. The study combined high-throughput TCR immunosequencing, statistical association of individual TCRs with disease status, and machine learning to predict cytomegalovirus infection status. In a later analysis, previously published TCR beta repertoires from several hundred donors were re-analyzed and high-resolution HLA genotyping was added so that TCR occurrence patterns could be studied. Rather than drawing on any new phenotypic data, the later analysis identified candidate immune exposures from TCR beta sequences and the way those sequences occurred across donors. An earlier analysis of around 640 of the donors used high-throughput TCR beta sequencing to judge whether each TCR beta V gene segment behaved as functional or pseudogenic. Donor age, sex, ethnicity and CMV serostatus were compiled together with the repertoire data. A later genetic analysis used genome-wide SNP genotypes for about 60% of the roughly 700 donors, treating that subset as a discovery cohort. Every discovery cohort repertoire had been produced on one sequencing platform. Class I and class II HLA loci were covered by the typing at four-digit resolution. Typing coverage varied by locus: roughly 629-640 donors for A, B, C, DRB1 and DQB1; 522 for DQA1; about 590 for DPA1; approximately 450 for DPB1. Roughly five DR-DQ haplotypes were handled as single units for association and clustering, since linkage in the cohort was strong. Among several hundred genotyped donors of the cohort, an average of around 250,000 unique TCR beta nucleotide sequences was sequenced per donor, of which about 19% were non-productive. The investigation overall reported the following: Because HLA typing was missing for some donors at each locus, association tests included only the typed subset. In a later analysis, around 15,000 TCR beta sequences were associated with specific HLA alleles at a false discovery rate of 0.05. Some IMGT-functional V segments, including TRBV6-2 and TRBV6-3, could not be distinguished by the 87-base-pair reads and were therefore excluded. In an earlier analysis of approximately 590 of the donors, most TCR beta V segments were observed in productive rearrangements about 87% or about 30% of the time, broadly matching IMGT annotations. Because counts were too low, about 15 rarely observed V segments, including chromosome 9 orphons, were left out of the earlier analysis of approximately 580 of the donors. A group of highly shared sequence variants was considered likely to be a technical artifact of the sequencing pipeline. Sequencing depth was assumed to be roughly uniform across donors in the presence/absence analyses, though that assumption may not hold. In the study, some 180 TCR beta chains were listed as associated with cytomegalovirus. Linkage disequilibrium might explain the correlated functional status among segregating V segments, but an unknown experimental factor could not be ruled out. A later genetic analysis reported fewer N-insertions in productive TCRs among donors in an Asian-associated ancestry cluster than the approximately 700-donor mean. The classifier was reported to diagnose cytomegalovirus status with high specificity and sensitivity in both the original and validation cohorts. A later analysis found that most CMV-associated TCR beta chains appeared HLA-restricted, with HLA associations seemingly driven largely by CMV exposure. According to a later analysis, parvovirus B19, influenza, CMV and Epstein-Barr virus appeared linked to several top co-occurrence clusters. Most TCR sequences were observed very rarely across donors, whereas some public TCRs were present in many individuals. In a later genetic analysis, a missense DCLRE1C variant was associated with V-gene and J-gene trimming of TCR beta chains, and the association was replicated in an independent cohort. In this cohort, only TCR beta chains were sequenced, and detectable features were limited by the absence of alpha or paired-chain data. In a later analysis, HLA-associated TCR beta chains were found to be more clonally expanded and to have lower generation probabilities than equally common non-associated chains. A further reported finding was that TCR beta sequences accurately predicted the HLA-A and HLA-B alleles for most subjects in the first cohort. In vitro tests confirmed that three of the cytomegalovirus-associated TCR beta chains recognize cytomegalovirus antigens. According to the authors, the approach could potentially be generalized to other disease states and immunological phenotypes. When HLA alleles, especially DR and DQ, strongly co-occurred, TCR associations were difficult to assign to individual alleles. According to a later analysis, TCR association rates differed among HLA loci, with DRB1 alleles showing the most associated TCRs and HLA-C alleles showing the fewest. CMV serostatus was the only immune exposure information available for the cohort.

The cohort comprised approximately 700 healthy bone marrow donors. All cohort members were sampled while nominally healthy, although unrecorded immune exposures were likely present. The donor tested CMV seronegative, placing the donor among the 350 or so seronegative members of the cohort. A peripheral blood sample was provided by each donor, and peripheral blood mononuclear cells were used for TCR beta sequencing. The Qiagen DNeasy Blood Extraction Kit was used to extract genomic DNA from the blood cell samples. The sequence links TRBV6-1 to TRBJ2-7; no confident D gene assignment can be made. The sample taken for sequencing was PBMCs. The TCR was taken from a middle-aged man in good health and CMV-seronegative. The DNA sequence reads TGTGCCAGTACCCACCACAGCTCCTACGAGCAGTACTTC. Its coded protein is CASTHHSSYEQYF.